The source of this T cell receptor (beta chain) is a study of blood T cell repertoires in COVID-19. Method: immunoSEQ multiplex PCR; TCRdb's copy keeps in-frame clones and lacks some. Of about 150,000 clones in the sample, around 86% were seen once. V lost 2 bases to trimming and J lost 2 bases, with 10 bases between them. CDR3 length equals 15 residues. From germline, CDR1 is MNHNS and CDR2 SASEGT. This clone has only a few counts. The chain employs TRBV6-1 and TRBJ1-5; D not certain. This TCR came from a man older than 75 with acute or convalescent COVID-19. Specimen: peripheral blood. The CDR3 DNA is TGTGCCAGCAGTGAAAAGGGAGCGGGCAATCAGCCCCAGCATTTT. Translating it yields CASSEKGAGNQPQHF.